This is a list of T cell receptor beta chains from one sample in a study of T cell repertoires in ileal Crohn's disease. Some clones are missing from TCRdb's copy, which holds only in-frame ones; the method was immunoSEQ multiplex PCR. The data hold thousands of clones, with 76% observed a single time. Sample: ileal tissue. Receptors originate from an adult with Crohn's disease. The CDR3 runs from the conserved cysteine through the conserved F or W. D genes are given only for firm matches. The size field is filled for only some rows; it gives once, few, many or a size class.

j_call: TRBJ2-1
d_call: TRBD2
v_call: TRBV4-1
clone_size: .
cdr3_aa: CASSQGGLAYNEQFF
cdr3_nt: TGCGCCAGCAGCCAAGGTGGACTAGCTTACAATGAGCAGTTCTTC

j_call: TRBJ1-6
d_call: .
v_call: TRBV4-1
clone_size: .
cdr3_aa: CASSQDRVINNSPLHF
cdr3_nt: TGCGCCAGCAGCCAAGATCGGGTGATAAATAATTCACCCCTCCACTTT

j_call: TRBJ1-1
d_call: .
v_call: TRBV7-9
clone_size: .
cdr3_aa: CASSLVPDSVIMNTEAFF
cdr3_nt: TGTGCCAGCAGCTTAGTTCCGGATAGCGTCATCATGAACACTGAAGCTTTCTTT

j_call: TRBJ1-2
d_call: .
v_call: TRBV5-4
clone_size: .
cdr3_aa: CASSLGGRDGYTF
cdr3_nt: TGTGCCAGCAGCTTGGGCGGCAGGGATGGCTACACCTTC

j_call: TRBJ2-7
d_call: .
v_call: TRBV5-5
clone_size: .
cdr3_aa: CASSSTPRTGSSYEQYF
cdr3_nt: TGTGCCAGCAGCTCCACACCCCGGACGGGGAGCTCCTACGAGCAGTACTTC

j_call: TRBJ2-2
d_call: .
v_call: TRBV7-9
clone_size: few
cdr3_aa: CASSPLTGELFF
cdr3_nt: TGTGCCAGCAGCCCCCTTACCGGGGAGCTGTTTTTT

j_call: TRBJ2-5
d_call: .
v_call: TRBV11-2
clone_size: .
cdr3_aa: CASSLEGRAWETQYF
cdr3_nt: TGTGCCAGCAGCTTAGAAGGCAGGGCATGGGAGACCCAGTACTTC

j_call: TRBJ1-2
d_call: TRBD1
v_call: TRBV6-6
clone_size: .
cdr3_aa: CASSFTGGFGYTF
cdr3_nt: TGTGCCAGCAGTTTTACAGGGGGGTTTGGCTACACCTTC

j_call: TRBJ2-2
d_call: .
v_call: TRBV6-1
clone_size: .
cdr3_aa: CASRSGSDTGELFF
cdr3_nt: TGTGCCAGCAGAAGCGGGTCGGACACCGGGGAGCTGTTTTTT

j_call: TRBJ1-2
d_call: .
v_call: TRBV20-1
clone_size: .
cdr3_aa: CTARGGSGYTF
cdr3_nt: TGCACCGCGAGGGGGGGCAGTGGCTACACCTTC

j_call: TRBJ2-7
d_call: TRBD2
v_call: TRBV7-2
clone_size: .
cdr3_aa: CASSGGSTYEQYF
cdr3_nt: TGTGCCAGCAGCGGCGGGAGCACCTACGAGCAGTACTTC

j_call: TRBJ1-3
d_call: .
v_call: TRBV5-5
clone_size: .
cdr3_aa: CASSLVPAAVRNTIYF
cdr3_nt: TGTGCCAGCAGCTTGGTCCCGGCCGCGGTTAGAAACACCATATATTTT

j_call: TRBJ2-7
d_call: TRBD2
v_call: TRBV29-1
clone_size: few
cdr3_aa: CSVEWGGYEQYF
cdr3_nt: TGCAGCGTTGAATGGGGGGGGTACGAGCAGTACTTC

j_call: TRBJ2-7
d_call: .
v_call: TRBV19
clone_size: .
cdr3_aa: CASKGGSYYEQYF
cdr3_nt: TGTGCCAGTAAAGGTGGGAGCTACTACGAGCAGTACTTC

j_call: TRBJ2-3
d_call: TRBD1
v_call: TRBV9
clone_size: .
cdr3_aa: CASSVGQGAGDTQYF
cdr3_nt: TGTGCCAGCAGCGTAGGGCAGGGGGCTGGAGATACGCAGTATTTT

j_call: TRBJ2-7
d_call: .
v_call: TRBV5-1
clone_size: .
cdr3_aa: CASSLLDGHTEQYF
cdr3_nt: TGCGCCAGCAGCCTCTTGGACGGACACACAGAGCAGTACTTC

j_call: TRBJ2-7
d_call: .
v_call: TRBV6-1
clone_size: .
cdr3_aa: CASDSDSSYEQYF
cdr3_nt: TGTGCCAGCGACTCGGACAGCTCCTACGAGCAGTACTTC

j_call: TRBJ2-3
d_call: TRBD2
v_call: TRBV7-3
clone_size: few
cdr3_aa: CASSLNPSGSRTDTQYF
cdr3_nt: TGTGCCAGCAGCTTAAACCCTAGCGGGTCCCGTACAGATACGCAGTATTTT